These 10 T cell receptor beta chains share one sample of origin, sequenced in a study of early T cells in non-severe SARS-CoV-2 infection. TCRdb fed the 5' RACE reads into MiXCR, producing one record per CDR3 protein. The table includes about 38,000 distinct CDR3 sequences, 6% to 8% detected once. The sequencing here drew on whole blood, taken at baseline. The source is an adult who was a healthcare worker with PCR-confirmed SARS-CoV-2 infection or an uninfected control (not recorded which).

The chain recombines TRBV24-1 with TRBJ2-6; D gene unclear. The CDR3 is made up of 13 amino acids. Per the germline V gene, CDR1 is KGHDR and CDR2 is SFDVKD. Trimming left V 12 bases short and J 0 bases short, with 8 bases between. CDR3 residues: CAASSSGANVLTF. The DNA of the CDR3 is TGTGCCGCTTCCTCCTCTGGGGCCAACGTCCTGACTTTC.

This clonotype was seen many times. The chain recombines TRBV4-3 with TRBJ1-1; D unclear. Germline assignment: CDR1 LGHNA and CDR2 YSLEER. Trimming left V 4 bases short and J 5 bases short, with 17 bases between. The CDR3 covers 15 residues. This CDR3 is CASSLNSQVWTEAFF. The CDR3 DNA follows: TGCGCCAGCAGCCTAAACAGCCAGGTCTGGACTGAAGCTTTCTTT.

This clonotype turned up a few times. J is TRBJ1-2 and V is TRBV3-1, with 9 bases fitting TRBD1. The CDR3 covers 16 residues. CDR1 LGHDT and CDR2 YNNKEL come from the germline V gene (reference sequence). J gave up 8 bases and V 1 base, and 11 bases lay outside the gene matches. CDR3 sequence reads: CASSQGTGDEGRGYTF. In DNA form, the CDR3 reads TGTGCCAGCAGCCAAGGGACAGGGGACGAAGGGAGAGGCTACACCTTC.

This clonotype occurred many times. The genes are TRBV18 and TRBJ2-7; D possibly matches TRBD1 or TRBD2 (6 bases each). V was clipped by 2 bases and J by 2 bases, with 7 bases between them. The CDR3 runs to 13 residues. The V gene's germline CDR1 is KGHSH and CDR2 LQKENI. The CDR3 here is CASSPRGAYEQYF. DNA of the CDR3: TGTGCCAGCTCACCAAGGGGGGCCTACGAGCAGTACTTC.

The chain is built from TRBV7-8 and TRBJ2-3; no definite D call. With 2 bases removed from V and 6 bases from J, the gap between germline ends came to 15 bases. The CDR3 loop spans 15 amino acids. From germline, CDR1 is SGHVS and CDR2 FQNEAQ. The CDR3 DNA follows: TGTGCCAGCAGCTTAATGCAAAATATAGGGGATACGCAGTATTTT. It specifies CASSLMQNIGDTQYF.

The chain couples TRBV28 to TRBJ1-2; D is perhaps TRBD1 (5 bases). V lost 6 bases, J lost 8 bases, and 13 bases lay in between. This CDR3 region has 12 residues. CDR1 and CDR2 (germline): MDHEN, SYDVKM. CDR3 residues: CASSGRAGGYTF. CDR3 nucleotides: TGTGCCAGCAGCGGCAGGGCCGGGGGCTACACCTTC.

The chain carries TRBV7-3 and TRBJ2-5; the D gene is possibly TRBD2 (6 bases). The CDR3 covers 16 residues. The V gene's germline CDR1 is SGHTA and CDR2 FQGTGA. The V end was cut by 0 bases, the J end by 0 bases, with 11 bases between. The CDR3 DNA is TGTGCCAGCAGCTTAACGGGAGGCAAGTACCAAGAGACCCAGTACTTC. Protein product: CASSLTGGKYQETQYF.

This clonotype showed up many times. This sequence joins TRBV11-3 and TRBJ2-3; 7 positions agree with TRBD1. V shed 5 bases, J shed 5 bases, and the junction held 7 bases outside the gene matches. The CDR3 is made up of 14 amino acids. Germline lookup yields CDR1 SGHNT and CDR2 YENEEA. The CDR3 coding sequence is TGTGCCAGCAGCCGCCGACAGGGTAGAGATACGCAGTATTTT. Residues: CASSRRQGRDTQYF.

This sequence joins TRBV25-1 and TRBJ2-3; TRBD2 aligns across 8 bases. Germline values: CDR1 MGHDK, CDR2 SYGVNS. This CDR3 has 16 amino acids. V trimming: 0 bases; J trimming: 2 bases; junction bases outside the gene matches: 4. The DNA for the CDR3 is TGTGCCAGCAGTGAATACAGTAGCGGGAACACAGATACGCAGTATTTT. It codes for CASSEYSSGNTDTQYF. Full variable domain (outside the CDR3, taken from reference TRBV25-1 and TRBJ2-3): EADIYQTPRYLVIGTGKKITLECSQTMGHDKMYWYQQDPGMELHLIHYSYGVNSTEKGDLSSESTVSRIRTEHFPLTLESARPSHTSQYLCASSEYSSGNTDTQYFGPGTRLTVL.

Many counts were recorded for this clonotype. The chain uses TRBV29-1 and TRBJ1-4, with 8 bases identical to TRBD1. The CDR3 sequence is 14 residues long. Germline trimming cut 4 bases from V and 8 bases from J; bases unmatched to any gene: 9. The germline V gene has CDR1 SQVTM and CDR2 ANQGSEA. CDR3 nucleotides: TGCAGCGTTGTGTCCCAGGGGGCTGGGGAAAAACTGTTTTTT. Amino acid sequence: CSVVSQGAGEKLFF. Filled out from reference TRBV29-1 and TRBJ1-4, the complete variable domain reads SAVISQKPSRDICQRGTSLTIQCQVDSQVTMMFWYRQQPGQSLTLIATANQGSEATYESGFVIDKFPISRPNLTFSTLTVSNMSPEDSSIYLCSVVSQGAGEKLFFGSGTQLSVL.